This TCR beta chain was sequenced for a study of identical twins. Carrying unique molecular identifiers, the cDNA also gained a universal primer site through template switching. MiXCR, run by TCRdb on the 5' RACE reads, gives a single entry per CDR3 protein. The data hold around 1.7 million distinct CDR3 sequences, with under 35% observed a single time. This clonotype has more than one count but fewer than ten. Its matching antigen is unknown. The CDR3 contains 16 residues. The ends lost 4 bases at V and 5 bases at J; junction bases unmatched: 11. Germline V gene data show CDR1 as SGDLS and CDR2 as YYNGEE. Study results and limitations: Twin pairs' shared out-of-frame alpha sequences were enriched in low generation probability.

This sequence originates from a newborn girl in good health. Material: cord blood. V usage is TRBV9 and J usage is TRBJ2-7, with 11 bases identical to TRBD2. Written as DNA, the CDR3 is TGTGCCAGCAGCCCAGGACTAGCGGGCGGTTTAGACGAGCAGTACTTC. It yields the protein CASSPGLAGGLDEQYF. The full variable domain, completed using reference TRBV9 and TRBJ2-7, is DSGVTQTPKHLITATGQRVTLRCSPRSGDLSVYWYQQSLDQGLQFLIQYYNGEERAKGNILERFSAQQFPDLHSELNLSSLELGDSALYFCASSPGLAGGLDEQYFGPGTRLTVT.